This entry is about one T cell receptor beta chain. The record originates from a study of blood T cells in healthy people across ages. Combining a sample-barcoded 5' primer with a J-beta primer mix, a second PCR ran for roughly 7 to 11 cycles. TCRdb fed the 5' RACE reads into MiXCR, producing one record per CDR3 protein. Here the sample spans about 1.4 million distinct CDR3 sequences, around 55% being singletons. The V end was cut by 5 bases, the J end by 0 bases, with 7 bases between. The CDR3 is made up of 13 amino acids. Germline CDR1 LNHNV, CDR2 YYDKDF (reference sequence). This receptor was obtained from a man aged 18 to 29 in good health. V gene TRBV15 combines with J gene TRBJ1-1, with TRBD1 as a possible D gene (5 bases). Source material: blood. The CDR3 sequence: CATSGTVNTEAFF. In nucleotides, the CDR3 is TGTGCCACCAGCGGGACGGTGAACACTGAAGCTTTCTTT.